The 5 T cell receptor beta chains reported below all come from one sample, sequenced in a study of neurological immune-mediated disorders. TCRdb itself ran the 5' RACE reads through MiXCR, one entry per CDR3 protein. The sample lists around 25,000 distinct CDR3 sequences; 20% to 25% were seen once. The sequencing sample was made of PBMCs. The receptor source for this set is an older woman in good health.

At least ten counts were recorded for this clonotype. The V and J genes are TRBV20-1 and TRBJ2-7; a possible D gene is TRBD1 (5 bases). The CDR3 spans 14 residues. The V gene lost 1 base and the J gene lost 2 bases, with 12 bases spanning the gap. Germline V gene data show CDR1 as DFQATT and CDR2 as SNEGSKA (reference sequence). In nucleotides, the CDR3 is TGCAGTGCTAGAGCAGGGCCCCTGGCCTACGAGCAGTACTTC. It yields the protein CSARAGPLAYEQYF.

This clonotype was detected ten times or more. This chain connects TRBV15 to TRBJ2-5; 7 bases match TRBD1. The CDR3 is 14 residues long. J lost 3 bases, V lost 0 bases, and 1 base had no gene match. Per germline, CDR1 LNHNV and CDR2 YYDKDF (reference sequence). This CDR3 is CATSRDRGKETQYF. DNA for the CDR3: TGTGCCACCAGCAGAGACAGGGGGAAAGAGACCCAGTACTTC.

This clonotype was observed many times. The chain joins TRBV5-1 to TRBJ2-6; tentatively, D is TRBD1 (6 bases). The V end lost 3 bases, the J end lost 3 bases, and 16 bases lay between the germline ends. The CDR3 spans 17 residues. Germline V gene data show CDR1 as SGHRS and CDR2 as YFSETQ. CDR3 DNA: TGCGCCAGCAGCTCCGCCGGACAGTTCGGTGGGGCCAACGTCCTGACTTTC. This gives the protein CASSSAGQFGGANVLTF.

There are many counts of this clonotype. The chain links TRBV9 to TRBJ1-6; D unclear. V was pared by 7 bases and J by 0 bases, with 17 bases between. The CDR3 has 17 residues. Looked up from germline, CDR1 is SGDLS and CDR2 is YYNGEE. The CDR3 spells CASHPDVGVSYNSPLHF. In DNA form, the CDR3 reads TGTGCCAGCCATCCGGATGTGGGCGTCTCCTATAATTCACCCCTCCACTTT.

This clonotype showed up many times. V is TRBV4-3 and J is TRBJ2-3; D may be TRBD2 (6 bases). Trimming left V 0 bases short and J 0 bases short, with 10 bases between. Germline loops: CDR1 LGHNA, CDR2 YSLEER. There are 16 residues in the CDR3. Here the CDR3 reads CASSQDWRGSTDTQYF. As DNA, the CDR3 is TGCGCCAGCAGCCAAGACTGGCGGGGTAGCACAGATACGCAGTATTTT.